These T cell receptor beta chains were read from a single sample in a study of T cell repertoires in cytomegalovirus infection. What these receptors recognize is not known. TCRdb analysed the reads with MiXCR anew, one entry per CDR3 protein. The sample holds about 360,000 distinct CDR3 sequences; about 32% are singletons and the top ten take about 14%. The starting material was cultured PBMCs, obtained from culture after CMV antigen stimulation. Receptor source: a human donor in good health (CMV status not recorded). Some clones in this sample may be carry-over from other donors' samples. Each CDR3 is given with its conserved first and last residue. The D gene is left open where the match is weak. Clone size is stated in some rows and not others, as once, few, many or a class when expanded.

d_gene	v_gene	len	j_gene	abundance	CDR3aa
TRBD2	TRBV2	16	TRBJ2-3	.	CASSEEAGARTDTQYF
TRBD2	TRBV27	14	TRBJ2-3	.	CATGPGRKGDTQYF
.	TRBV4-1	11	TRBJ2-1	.	CASSLGKIQFF
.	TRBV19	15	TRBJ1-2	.	CASSMTQPVGDGYTF
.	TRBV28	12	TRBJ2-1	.	CASSLLASEQFF
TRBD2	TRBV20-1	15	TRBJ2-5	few	CSARDPAGGQETQYF
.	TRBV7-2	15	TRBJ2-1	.	CASSFSGPAYNEQFF
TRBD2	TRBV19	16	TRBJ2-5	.	CASSEGLAGVGETQYF
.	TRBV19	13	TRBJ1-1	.	CASSILGNTEAFF
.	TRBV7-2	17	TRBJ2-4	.	CASSLFPGQIAKNVLDF
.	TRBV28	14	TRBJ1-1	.	CASSRTVLSTEAFF
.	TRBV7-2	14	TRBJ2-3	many	CASSLTRGTDTQYF
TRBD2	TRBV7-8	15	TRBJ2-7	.	CASSFVVGGLGEQYF
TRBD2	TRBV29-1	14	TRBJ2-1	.	CSVAPSGIYNEQFF
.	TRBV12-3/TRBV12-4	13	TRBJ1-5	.	CASSFRINQPQHF
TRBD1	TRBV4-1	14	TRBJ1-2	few	CASSQVDRAAGYTF
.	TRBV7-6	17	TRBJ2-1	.	CASSLRPGSPTYNEQFF
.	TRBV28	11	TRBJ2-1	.	CASSWANEQFF
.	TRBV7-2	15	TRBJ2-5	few	CASSLFLQGAETQYF
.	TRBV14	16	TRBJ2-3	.	CASSQDFRRNTDTQYF
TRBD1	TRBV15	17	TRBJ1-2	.	CATSSNLLEGTAGGYTF
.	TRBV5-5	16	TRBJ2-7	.	CASSLVGGRRVYEQYF
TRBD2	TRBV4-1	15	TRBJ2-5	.	CASSQGTSGMETQYF
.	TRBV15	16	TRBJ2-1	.	CATSGWTTFGYNEQFF
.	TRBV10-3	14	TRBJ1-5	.	CAISELGLNQPQHF